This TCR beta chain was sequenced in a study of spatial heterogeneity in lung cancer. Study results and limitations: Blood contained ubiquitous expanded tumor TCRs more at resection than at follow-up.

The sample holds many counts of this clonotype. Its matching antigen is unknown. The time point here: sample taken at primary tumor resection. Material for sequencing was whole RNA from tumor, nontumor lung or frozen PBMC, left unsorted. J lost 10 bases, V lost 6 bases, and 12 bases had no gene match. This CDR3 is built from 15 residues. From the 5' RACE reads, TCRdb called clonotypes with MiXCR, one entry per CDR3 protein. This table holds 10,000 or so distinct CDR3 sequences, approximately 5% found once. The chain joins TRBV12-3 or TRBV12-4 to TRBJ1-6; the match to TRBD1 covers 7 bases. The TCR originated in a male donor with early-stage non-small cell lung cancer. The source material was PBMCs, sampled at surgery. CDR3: CASSRRQGGDSPLHF. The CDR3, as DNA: TGTGCCAGCAGCCGCCGACAGGGAGGGGACTCACCCCTCCACTTT.